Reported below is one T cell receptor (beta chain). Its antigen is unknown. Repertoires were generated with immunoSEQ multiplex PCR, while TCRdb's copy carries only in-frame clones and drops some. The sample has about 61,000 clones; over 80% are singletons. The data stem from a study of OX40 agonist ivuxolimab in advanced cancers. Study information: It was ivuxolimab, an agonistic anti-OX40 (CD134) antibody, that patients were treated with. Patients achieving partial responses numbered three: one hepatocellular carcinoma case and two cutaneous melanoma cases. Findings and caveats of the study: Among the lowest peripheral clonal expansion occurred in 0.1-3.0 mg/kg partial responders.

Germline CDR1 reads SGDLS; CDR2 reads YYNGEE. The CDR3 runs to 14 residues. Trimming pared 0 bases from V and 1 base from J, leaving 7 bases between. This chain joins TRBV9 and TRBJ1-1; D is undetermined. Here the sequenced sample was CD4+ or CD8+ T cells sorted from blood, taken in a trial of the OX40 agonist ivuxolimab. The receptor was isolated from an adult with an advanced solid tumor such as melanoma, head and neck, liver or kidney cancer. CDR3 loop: CASSVGSGNTEAFF. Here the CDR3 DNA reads TGTGCCAGCAGCGTAGGATCAGGGAACACTGAAGCTTTCTTT.